A single sample gave rise to the 24 T cell receptor beta chains below, sequenced in a study of glioma-infiltrating T cells. Using RNA template, CDR3s of TCR alpha and beta were amplified with iRepertoire arm-PCR. A single record per CDR3 protein comes from TCRdb applying MiXCR to the multiplex PCR reads. The table records about 140,000 distinct CDR3 sequences, about 39% of them present only once. The sample consisted of glioma tissue, nonneoplastic brain tissue, or PBMCs (not recorded which). The receptors were sampled from a human donor with low-grade glioma or glioblastoma, undergoing nonglioma brain surgery, or in good health (not recorded which).

The chain employs TRBV12-3 or TRBV12-4 and TRBJ1-5, with TRBD1 as a possible D gene (5 bases). V lost 6 bases and J 5 bases, leaving 14 bases between the germline ends. There are 14 residues in the CDR3. For the CDR3, the DNA is TGTGCCAGCAGCGTGTCACAGGCCCATCAGCCCCAGCATTTT. Translating it yields CASSVSQAHQPQHF.

The genes are TRBV20-1 and TRBJ2-7, with 10 bases matching TRBD2. Germline-derived CDR1 and CDR2 are DFQATT and SNEGSKA (reference sequence). J gave up 4 bases and V 6 bases, and 6 bases lay outside the gene matches. The CDR3 has 13 amino acids. This CDR3 reads CSARPSGRYEQYF. DNA of the CDR3: TGCAGTGCCAGGCCTAGCGGGAGATACGAGCAGTACTTC.

This clonotype was picked up a small number of times. This sequence joins TRBV6-4 and TRBJ2-3, with D possibly TRBD1 on 5 matching bases. V shed 2 bases and J shed 0 bases, with 9 bases lying between them. This CDR3 is built from 15 residues. Germline V gene data show CDR1 as MRHNA and CDR2 as SNTAGT. In nucleotides, the CDR3 is TGTGCCAGCAGTGACGACAGCACTAGCACAGATACGCAGTATTTT. Translation gives CASSDDSTSTDTQYF.

The V and J genes are TRBV20-1 and TRBJ1-2, with D perhaps TRBD1 (6 bases). This CDR3 is built from 14 residues. CDR1 is DFQATT and CDR2 is SNEGSKA in the germline V gene (reference sequence). The ends were cut back, 3 bases at V and 1 base at J, with 12 bases in the middle. The CDR3 nucleotides read TGCAGTGCTAGGGAAGGACAGCGTAACTATGGCTACACCTTC. It codes for CSAREGQRNYGYTF.

The chain couples TRBV20-1 to TRBJ2-7; 8 bases fit TRBD2. Germline V gene sequence: CDR1 DFQATT, CDR2 SNEGSKA (reference sequence). The CDR3 covers 14 residues. Trimming cost V 2 bases and J 4 bases; bases outside gene matches: 7. In DNA, the CDR3 is TGCAGTGCTAGACCAACGGGGGGGCGTTACGAGCAGTACTTC. This codes for CSARPTGGRYEQYF.

V gene TRBV20-1 combines with J gene TRBJ1-5; 11 nucleotides align to TRBD1. Germline V gives CDR1 DFQATT, CDR2 SNEGSKA (reference sequence). The CDR3 loop spans 19 amino acids. V was clipped by 2 bases and J by 1 base; unmatched bases: 13. The CDR3 here is CSARHSGTGGTFSNQPQHF. The CDR3 DNA is TGCAGTGCTAGACATAGCGGGACAGGGGGTACGTTCAGCAATCAGCCCCAGCATTTT.

This chain uses TRBV4-1 with TRBJ1-4, with D maybe TRBD1 (5 bases). The V end lost 1 base, the J end lost 1 base, and 7 bases lay between the germline ends. The V gene's germline CDR1 is MGHRA and CDR2 YSYEKL. This CDR3 region has 15 residues. Written as DNA, the CDR3 is TGCGCCAGCAGCCAAGTGGGGGTAACTAATGAAAAACTGTTTTTT. It is translated as CASSQVGVTNEKLFF.

The sample holds a few counts of this clonotype. The rearrangement uses TRBV20-1 and TRBJ2-3, with D possibly TRBD2 on 5 matching bases. With 3 bases removed from V and 3 bases from J, the gap between germline ends came to 10 bases. The CDR3 runs to 13 residues. CDR1 is DFQATT, CDR2 SNEGSKA, per germline (reference sequence). The DNA of the CDR3 is TGCAGTGCTAGCGGGATTCTTACAGATACGCAGTATTTT. Translation gives CSASGILTDTQYF.

There are a few counts of this clonotype. V and J are TRBV6-2 or TRBV6-3 and TRBJ1-3; D gene uncertain. The CDR3 contains 15 residues. V lost 6 bases and J 4 bases, leaving 16 bases between the germline ends. Germline-derived CDR1 and CDR2 are MNHEY and SVGEGT. CDR3 coding DNA: TGTGCCAGCAGCCCCCTCCCAAGGGTCGGAAACACCATATATTTT. Residues: CASSPLPRVGNTIYF.

The chain recombines TRBV2 with TRBJ2-1; TRBD1 matches at 9 bases. Trimming cost V 7 bases and J 4 bases; bases outside gene matches: 14. The CDR3 loop spans 17 amino acids. CDR1 SNHLY and CDR2 FYNNEI come from the germline V gene. The CDR3 nucleotides are TGTGCCAGCATCCCAAGCCCCGGGACAGGGTCGTACAATGAGCAGTTCTTC. Translated, it gives CASIPSPGTGSYNEQFF.

The genes are TRBV6-6 and TRBJ2-3, with D perhaps being TRBD1 or TRBD2 (5 bases each). Germline V gives CDR1 MNHNY, CDR2 SVGAGI (reference sequence). Trimming left V 2 bases short and J 1 base short, with 10 bases between. This CDR3 region has 15 residues. DNA of the CDR3: TGTGCCAGCAGTTACCGGGACCCCGGCACAGATACGCAGTATTTT. Translating it yields CASSYRDPGTDTQYF.

This clonotype was detected only a few times. The rearrangement uses TRBV3-1 and TRBJ2-7; no clear D. The germline gives CDR1 LGHDT, CDR2 YNNKEL (reference sequence). This CDR3 is 14 amino acids long. V was clipped by 0 bases and J by 9 bases, with 15 bases between them. The CDR3 loop is CASSQDSLSRRQYF. Written as DNA, the CDR3 is TGTGCCAGCAGCCAAGACAGCCTATCGAGAAGGCAGTACTTC.

The J gene is TRBJ2-3, the V gene TRBV27; 7 bases align to TRBD2. The germline CDR1 and CDR2 sequences are MNHEY and SMNVEV (reference sequence). J gave up 7 bases and V 6 bases, and 7 bases lay outside the gene matches. The CDR3 covers 13 residues. In DNA form, the CDR3 reads TGTGCCAGCAGCATGGGGAGGGAATATACGCAGTATTTT. It specifies CASSMGREYTQYF.

V gene TRBV7-2 combines with J gene TRBJ2-1, with 9 bases identical to TRBD2. CDR3 length: 15 amino acids. The J segment lost 3 bases and the V segment lost 3 bases, leaving 3 bases of the junction unmatched. Germline values: CDR1 SGHTA, CDR2 FQGNSA. CDR3 nucleotide sequence: TGTGCCAGCAGCTTTACTAGCGGGTTCTACAATGAGCAGTTCTTC. Translated: CASSFTSGFYNEQFF.

This clonotype appeared a few times. This chain joins TRBV7-2 and TRBJ1-1; the D is unclear. This CDR3 region has 13 residues. Looked up from germline, CDR1 is SGHTA and CDR2 is FQGNSA. The V gene lost 5 bases and the J gene lost 8 bases, with 15 bases spanning the gap. CDR3: CASSPPVNLEAFF. The DNA for the CDR3 is TGTGCCAGCAGCCCCCCGGTGAACTTGGAAGCTTTCTTT.

The gene calls are TRBV2 and TRBJ2-1; no clear D gene. Germline CDR1 is SNHLY and CDR2 is FYNNEI. Trimming left V 5 bases short and J 1 base short, with 6 bases between. The length of the CDR3 is 13 residues. Here the CDR3 reads CASSLSSYNEQFF. The DNA of the CDR3 is TGTGCCAGCAGTTTGTCATCCTACAATGAGCAGTTCTTC.

This clonotype has only one observation. CDR3: CASSQDFNEQFF. CDR3 bases: TGTGCCAGCAGCCAAGATTTCAATGAGCAGTTCTTC. The chain combines TRBV3-1 with TRBJ2-1; D gene unclear. The germline CDR1 and CDR2 sequences are LGHDT and YNNKEL (reference sequence). This CDR3 has 12 residues. Trimming took off 0 bases at V and 6 bases at J, with 3 bases between the two ends.

This clonotype has just a few counts. This rearrangement joins TRBV25-1 to TRBJ1-1, with TRBD1 matching over 7 bases. V gave up 3 bases and J gave up 0 bases; unmatched junction bases: 7. Per the germline V gene, CDR1 is MGHDK and CDR2 is SYGVNS. The CDR3 extends over 16 amino acids. The CDR3 region is CASSDKQGRMNTEAFF. As DNA, the CDR3 is TGTGCCAGCAGTGACAAACAGGGGCGCATGAACACTGAAGCTTTCTTT.

The rearrangement uses TRBV20-1 and TRBJ2-3, with TRBD2 identical over 8 bases. The CDR3 runs 14 residues. The germline CDR1 and CDR2 sequences are DFQATT and SNEGSKA (reference sequence). The J segment lost 1 base and the V segment lost 7 bases, leaving 7 bases of the junction unmatched. The CDR3 sequence: CSVEASGRTDTQYF. CDR3 nucleotide sequence: TGCAGTGTAGAGGCTAGCGGGCGCACAGATACGCAGTATTTT.

Comments on this clonotype: A read error may account for a junction end that differs from germline. The V and J genes are TRBV4-1 and TRBJ2-3; 11 bases fit TRBD2. TRBJ2-7 matches the DNA end more closely, so the J call is doubtful. The germline V gene encodes CDR1 MGHRA and CDR2 YSYEKL. This CDR3 region has 16 residues. The CDR3 DNA is TGTGCCAGCAGCTTAGTAGCGGGGGGGCAGCGTGGCGAGCAGTACTTC. It encodes CASSLVAGGQRGEQYF.

This chain uses TRBV20-1 with TRBJ2-2, with 12 bases aligning to TRBD2. V lost 1 base to trimming and J lost 4 bases; unmatched junction nucleotides: 1. CDR1 and CDR2 (germline): DFQATT, SNEGSKA (reference sequence). CDR3 size: 15 residues. CDR3 nucleotide sequence: TGCAGTGCTAGAGGACTAGCGGGAGCCACCGGGGAGCTGTTTTTT. This codes for CSARGLAGATGELFF.

This clonotype was detected a few times. The chain combines TRBV28 with TRBJ1-2; 9 nucleotides line up with TRBD1. V was clipped by 6 bases and J by 4 bases; unmatched bases: 9. The CDR3 consists of 15 residues. Germline V gives CDR1 MDHEN, CDR2 SYDVKM. CDR3 bases: TGTGCCAGCAGCGTTGGGACAGGGTGGGCCTATGGCTACACCTTC. Its protein is CASSVGTGWAYGYTF.

This sequence joins TRBV20-1 and TRBJ1-2; a possible D gene is TRBD1 (5 bases). Per germline, CDR1 DFQATT and CDR2 SNEGSKA (reference sequence). V was shortened by 1 base and J by 7 bases, with 16 bases between the two germline ends. The CDR3 contains 14 residues. CDR3 in DNA: TGCAGTGCTAGAGCGCCCGGCGGGGCGGCTGGCTACACCTTC. The encoded protein is CSARAPGGAAGYTF.

This clonotype came up a few times. The chain uses TRBV4-1 and TRBJ1-4; D is uncertain. V was clipped by 3 bases and J by 1 base, with 9 bases between them. Germline CDR1 and CDR2: MGHRA and YSYEKL. There are 15 residues in the CDR3. The CDR3 spells CASSQDIRTNEKLFF. In DNA, the CDR3 is TGCGCCAGCAGCCAGGATATCAGAACTAATGAAAAACTGTTTTTT.